This T cell receptor beta chain is drawn from a study of OX40 agonist ivuxolimab in advanced cancers. Across the study: Two patients with cutaneous melanoma and one with hepatocellular carcinoma, three in total, showed partial responses. Study-wide results and limits: Certain nonresponders additionally had low normalized T-cell clonal expansion. The CD4+ and CD8+ T cells in the blood had expanded clonally by week 6 at 0.1 to 3.0 mg/kg. CD8+ T cells showed, on average, more clonal expansion than CD4+ cells.

Measured with immunoSEQ multiplex PCR; TCRdb has only the in-frame clones, and not every one. The sample has about 35,000 clones; roughly 84% are singletons. Concerning this clone: Its antigen remains unknown.

CDR1 MNHNY and CDR2 SVGAGI come from the germline V gene (reference sequence). V was cut by 8 bases and J by 5 bases, with 15 bases left in between. This CDR3 is built from 13 residues. The sequenced sample was CD4+ or CD8+ T cells sorted from blood, obtained in a trial of the OX40 agonist ivuxolimab. This receptor was taken from an adult with an advanced solid tumor such as melanoma, head and neck, liver or kidney cancer. The chain uses TRBV6-6 and TRBJ1-1; a possible D gene is TRBD1 (5 bases). The CDR3 nucleotides read TGTGCCAGCGGCAGGGTAAGGTCAACTGAAGCTTTCTTT. Amino acids: CASGRVRSTEAFF.